The sequence of this T cell receptor beta chain was determined in a study of blood T cells in healthy people across ages. Whole-study findings and limits: Any conclusive comparison of naive versus antigen-experienced cells was prevented by using unsorted PBMCs. The study found TCR beta diversity correlated strongly with naive T cell percentage. Per-million-T-cell TCR beta diversity fell roughly linearly with age.

Primers used in a second PCR of about 7 to 12 cycles were a sample-barcoded 5' primer and a J-beta primer mix. TCRdb independently ran MiXCR on the 5' RACE reads; one entry per CDR3 protein. The sample shows some 1.5 million distinct CDR3 sequences, under 30% of them seen only once. V was pared by 6 bases and J by 3 bases, with 15 bases between. The CDR3 contains 14 residues. Notes on this clonotype: Its antigen remains unidentified.

Sample: blood. The V gene is TRBV12-3 or TRBV12-4, the J gene TRBJ2-7, with D perhaps matching TRBD1 or TRBD2 (6 bases each). The receptor was derived from a woman aged 25 to 39 in good health. The CDR3 coding sequence is TGTGCCAGCAGCCCAAGGGGGAGGTTCTACGAGCAGTACTTC. Translated, it gives CASSPRGRFYEQYF.